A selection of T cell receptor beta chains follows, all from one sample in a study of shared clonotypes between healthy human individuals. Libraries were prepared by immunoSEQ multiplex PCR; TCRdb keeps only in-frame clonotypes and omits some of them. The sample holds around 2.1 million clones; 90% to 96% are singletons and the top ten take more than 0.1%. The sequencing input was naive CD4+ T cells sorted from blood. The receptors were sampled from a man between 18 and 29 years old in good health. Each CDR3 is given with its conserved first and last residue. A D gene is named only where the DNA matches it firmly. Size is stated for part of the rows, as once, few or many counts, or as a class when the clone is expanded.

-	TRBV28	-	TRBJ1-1	TGTGCCAGCAGCCCCCTCGGTACTGAAGCTTTCTTT	CASSPLGTEAFF
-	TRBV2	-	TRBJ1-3	TGTGCCAGCAGACCTGATAGGGACACCATATATTTT	CASRPDRDTIYF
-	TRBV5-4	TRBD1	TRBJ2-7	TGTGCCAGCAGCTTCGGCGGGACAGGGTCCTACGAGCAGTACTTC	CASSFGGTGSYEQYF
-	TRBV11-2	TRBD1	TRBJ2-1	TGTGCCAGCAGCTTAGAAGGATCCAGGGGGCACAATGAGCAGTTCTTC	CASSLEGSRGHNEQFF
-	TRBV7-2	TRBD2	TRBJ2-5	TGTGCCAGCAGCTTAGGTGTAGCGGGAGGGCCCAGGGTGCACTTC	CASSLGVAGGPRVHF
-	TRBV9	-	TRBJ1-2	TGTGCCAGCAGCGCCCAGAATAACTATGGCTACACCTTC	CASSAQNNYGYTF
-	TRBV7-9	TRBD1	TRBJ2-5	TGTGCCAGCAGCCCACGGGACAGACTTCCGGGGACCCAGTACTTC	CASSPRDRLPGTQYF
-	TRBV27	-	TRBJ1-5	TGTGCCAGCAGGCCCCTGGGTCCCACCCCAAGCAATCAGCCCCAGCATTTT	CASRPLGPTPSNQPQHF
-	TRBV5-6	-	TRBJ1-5	TGTGCCAGCAGCTTTCGGGGACTTAGCAATCAGCCCCAGCATTTT	CASSFRGLSNQPQHF
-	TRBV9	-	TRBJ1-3	TGTGCCAGCAGCGTAGGAGTCAGTCTCTCTGGAAACACCATATATTTT	CASSVGVSLSGNTIYF
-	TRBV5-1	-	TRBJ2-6	TGCGCCAGCAGCTTGGAAACAGGGAACTCTGGGGCCAACGTCCTGACTTTC	CASSLETGNSGANVLTF
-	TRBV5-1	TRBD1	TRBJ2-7	TGCGCCAGCAGCTCAACGACAGGGGTGGGCTCCTACGAGCAGTACTTC	CASSSTTGVGSYEQYF
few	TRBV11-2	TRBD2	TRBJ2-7	TGTGCCAGCAGTCCGCGGGAGGGCCGGTACGAGCAGTACTTC	CASSPREGRYEQYF
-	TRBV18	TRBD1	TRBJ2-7	TGTGCCAGCTCAACCGGGACAGCCCCTGGCGAGCAGTACTTC	CASSTGTAPGEQYF
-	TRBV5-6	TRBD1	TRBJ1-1	TGTGCCAGCAGCTTGGCCGGACAGGGGTCGGGCACTGAAGCTTTCTTT	CASSLAGQGSGTEAFF
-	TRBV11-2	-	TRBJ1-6	TGTGCCAGCAGCCTCAGTACAGACCGTTATTCACCCCTCCACTTT	CASSLSTDRYSPLHF
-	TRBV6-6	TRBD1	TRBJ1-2	TGTGCCAGCAGTACGACAGGGGACTATGGCTACACCTTC	CASSTTGDYGYTF
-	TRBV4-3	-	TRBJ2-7	TGCGCCAGCAGCCAAGATGTTGGCTACGAGCAGTACTTC	CASSQDVGYEQYF
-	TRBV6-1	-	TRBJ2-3	TGTGCCAGCGGGCAGAGAAGCACAGATACGCAGTATTTT	CASGQRSTDTQYF
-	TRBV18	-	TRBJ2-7	TGTGCCAGCTCACAACAACCTAGGGAGGAGCAGTACTTC	CASSQQPREEQYF
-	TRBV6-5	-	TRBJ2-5	TGTGCCAGCAGTTACAGGCCCAGGGGGGGAGGGGAGACCCAGTACTTC	CASSYRPRGGGETQYF
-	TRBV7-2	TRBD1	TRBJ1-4	TGTGCCAGCAGCCAGGGAAGGGCAGGGGGGAATGAAAAACTGTTTTTT	CASSQGRAGGNEKLFF
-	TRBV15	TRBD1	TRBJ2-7	TGTGCCACCAGCAGAGACCGGGCAGGGGGCAACGAGCAGTACTTC	CATSRDRAGGNEQYF
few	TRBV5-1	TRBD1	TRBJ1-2	TGCGCCAGCAGCGTACAGGGGAACTATGGCTACACCTTC	CASSVQGNYGYTF
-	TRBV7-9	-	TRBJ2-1	TGTGCCAGCAGCTTAGGGCGAGGAAAAGACTCCTACAATGAGCAGTTCTTC	CASSLGRGKDSYNEQFF
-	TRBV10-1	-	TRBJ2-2	TGCGCCAGCAGAAGGGATGCCGGGGAGCTGTTTTTT	CASRRDAGELFF
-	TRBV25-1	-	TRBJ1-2	TGTGCCAGCAGCGAGAGTTCTCGGGAGGAAGGCTACACCTTC	CASSESSREEGYTF
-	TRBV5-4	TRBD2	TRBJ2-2	TGTGCCAGCAGCGGGGGACTAGTGAACACCGGGGAGCTGTTTTTT	CASSGGLVNTGELFF
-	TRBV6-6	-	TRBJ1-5	TGTGCCAGCAGTTACTCGGGCAAGGGGCCCCAGCATTTT	CASSYSGKGPQHF
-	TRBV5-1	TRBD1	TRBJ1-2	TGCGCCAGCAGCTGGGGACAGGGGAATGGTGGCTACACCTTC	CASSWGQGNGGYTF
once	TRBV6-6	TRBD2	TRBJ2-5	TGTGCCAGCAGGACGGGACTAGCGTGGGAGACCCAGTACTTC	CASRTGLAWETQYF
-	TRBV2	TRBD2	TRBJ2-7	TGTGCCAGCAGAGTAAAGGGACGGACCTTACCCCTAGCGGGAGTGACTTCCTACGAGCAGTACTTC	CASRVKGRTLPLAGVTSYEQYF
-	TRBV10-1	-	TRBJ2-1	TGCGCCAGCAGTGAGTCACAGGGTCTCTACAATGAGCAGTTCTTC	CASSESQGLYNEQFF